A single sample is the source of the 20 T cell receptor beta chains below, sequenced in a study of blood T cell repertoires in COVID-19. TCRdb keeps only in-frame clones here, not all; method: immunoSEQ multiplex PCR. Of a few hundred thousand clones in the sample, roughly 85% were seen once. The material sequenced was peripheral blood. Receptor source: a woman between 18 and 29 years old with acute or convalescent COVID-19.

V gene TRBV28 combines with J gene TRBJ1-6, with 8 bases identical to TRBD1. Germline V gene data show CDR1 as MDHEN and CDR2 as SYDVKM. This CDR3 region has 14 residues. The junction had 5 bases not matched to a gene; V was cut back by 3 bases and J by 10 bases. This CDR3 reads CASSLDRADSPLHF. In DNA form, the CDR3 reads TGTGCCAGCAGTTTGGACAGGGCAGACTCACCCCTCCACTTT.

The rearrangement joins TRBV4-3 to TRBJ2-5, with 8 bases aligning to TRBD2. This CDR3 spans 16 amino acids. CDR1 and CDR2 from the germline V gene are LGHNA and YSLEER. J lost 5 bases, V lost 2 bases, and 10 bases had no gene match. The CDR3 sequence is CASSQSPLGRAETQYF. CDR3 nucleotide sequence: TGCGCCAGCAGCCAATCTCCTCTCGGGAGGGCGGAGACCCAGTACTTC.

This clone occurred once. The chain combines TRBV4-3 with TRBJ2-1; 9 bases line up with TRBD2. The CDR3 covers 16 residues. The junction had 9 bases not matched to a gene; V was cut back by 4 bases and J by 5 bases. Germline V CDR1 and CDR2: LGHNA, YSLEER. CDR3 loop: CASSPLPGLANNEQFF. The CDR3 nucleotides are TGCGCCAGCAGCCCCTTGCCGGGACTAGCAAACAATGAGCAGTTCTTC.

The CDR3 here is CASSYSLLARYNEQFF. CDR3 bases: TGTGCCAGCAGTTACTCTCTCCTAGCGAGATACAATGAGCAGTTCTTC. This rearrangement joins TRBV6-5 to TRBJ2-1; perhaps TRBD2 as D (6 bases). Trimming shortened V by 0 bases and J by 4 bases, and 13 bases separated the two germline ends. Looked up from germline, CDR1 is MNHEY and CDR2 is SVGAGI. This CDR3 contains 16 residues.

For the CDR3, the DNA is TGCAGCGTTGAAGACCGGGACAGGGGCCTCTACCAAGAGACCCAGTACTTC. Translating it yields CSVEDRDRGLYQETQYF. The chain links TRBV29-1 to TRBJ2-5, with 10 bases matching TRBD1. The CDR3 length is 17 residues. The V gene end was trimmed by 0 bases and the J gene end by 0 bases; junction bases not matched to a gene: 7. CDR1 and CDR2 from the germline V gene are SQVTM and ANQGSEA.

J is TRBJ2-2 and V is TRBV6-2 or TRBV6-3; the match to TRBD2 covers 14 bases. Germline CDR1 reads MNHEY; CDR2 reads SVGEGT. The CDR3 loop spans 19 amino acids. V lost 2 bases and J lost 7; bases outside the gene matches: 12. In DNA form, the CDR3 reads TGTGCCAGCAGTTACCCGGGGACTAGCGGGAGTATCGTTGGCGGGGAGCTGTTTTTT. It yields the protein CASSYPGTSGSIVGGELFF.

V is TRBV7-8 and J is TRBJ1-3, with TRBD1 matching 9 bases. The trim removed 5 bases at V and 2 bases at J, leaving 4 bases unmatched. The CDR3 totals 15 residues. Germline-derived CDR1 and CDR2 are SGHVS and FQNEAQ. CDR3 sequence reads: CASSPGTGPGNTIYF. The CDR3 DNA is TGTGCCAGCAGCCCGGGGACAGGGCCTGGAAACACCATATATTTT.

This chain links TRBV25-1 with TRBJ1-4; perhaps TRBD1 as D (5 bases). The germline gives CDR1 MGHDK, CDR2 SYGVNS. The V and J ends lost 4 bases and 4 bases respectively, with 16 bases between them. This CDR3 has 16 residues. The CDR3 reads CASSAEPQGHNEKLFF. CDR3 DNA sequence: TGTGCCAGCAGTGCTGAACCCCAGGGTCATAATGAAAAACTGTTTTTT.

This clone appeared a few times. The chain carries TRBV28 and TRBJ1-2, with 9 bases identical to TRBD1. The germline gives CDR1 MDHEN, CDR2 SYDVKM. Trimming took 4 bases from V and 5 from J; bases not matched to a gene: 11. This CDR3 has 16 residues. The CDR3, as DNA: TGTGCCAGCAGTTCCCCGGCCGACGACAGGGGGTATGGCTACACCTTC. Translated: CASSSPADDRGYGYTF.

In its sample, this clone was seen a few times. The rearrangement uses TRBV2 and TRBJ1-6; D is unresolved. This CDR3 comprises 13 residues. Germline CDR1 reads SNHLY; CDR2 reads FYNNEI. V was cut by 7 bases and J by 8 bases, with 12 bases left in between. The CDR3 sequence: CASTRIGDSPLHF. In DNA form, the CDR3 reads TGTGCCAGCACTCGAATCGGGGATTCACCCCTCCACTTT. Using reference TRBV2 and TRBJ1-6 for the parts outside the CDR3, the full variable domain is EPEVTQTPSHQVTQMGQEVILRCVPISNHLYFYWYRQILGQKVEFLVSFYNNEISEKSEIFDDQFSVERPDGSNFTLKIRSTKLEDSAMYFCASTRIGDSPLHFGNGTRLTVT.

The chain recombines TRBV5-4 with TRBJ1-2, with no clear D. Trimming cost V 0 bases and J 0 bases, with 6 bases left between them. CDR3 length equals 14 residues. Germline V gives CDR1 SGHNT, CDR2 YYREEE (reference sequence). Here the CDR3 reads CASSLERSNYGYTF. The CDR3 DNA reads TGTGCCAGCAGCTTGGAACGGTCTAACTATGGCTACACCTTC.

CDR3: CASSEGGVYSNQPQHF. The DNA for the CDR3 is TGTGCCAGCAGTGAAGGAGGAGTTTATAGCAATCAGCCCCAGCATTTT. The V call is TRBV2, the J call TRBJ1-5; D unclear. The germline V and J ends were trimmed by 1 base and 0 bases, with 10 bases remaining between them. The length of the CDR3 is 16 residues. Germline CDR1 reads SNHLY; CDR2 reads FYNNEI.

The chain has TRBV28 and TRBJ2-7; D not certain. V shed 7 bases and J shed 0 bases, with 10 bases lying between them. In germline, CDR1 is MDHEN, CDR2 SYDVKM. The CDR3 runs to 13 residues. CDR3 in DNA: TGTGCCAGCAATGGCCCCCACTCCTACGAGCAGTACTTC. Amino acid sequence: CASNGPHSYEQYF.

The chain recombines TRBV28 with TRBJ1-6; a possible D gene is TRBD1 (5 bases). The germline V gene has CDR1 MDHEN and CDR2 SYDVKM. Trimming stripped 6 bases from V and 10 bases from J, with 19 bases between. The CDR3 totals 15 residues. The chain's CDR3 is CASRRFAGYGSPLHF. The CDR3 nucleotides are TGTGCCAGCAGACGGTTTGCAGGGTATGGATCACCCCTCCACTTT.

The chain joins TRBV29-1 to TRBJ1-1, with TRBD1 identical over 7 bases. With 6 bases clipped from V and 1 base from J, the junction kept 2 bases outside the gene matches. The CDR3 contains 12 residues. CDR1 and CDR2 (germline): SQVTM, ANQGSEA. CDR3 in amino acids: CSVYRGNTEAFF. The DNA of the CDR3 is TGCAGCGTCTACAGGGGGAACACTGAAGCTTTCTTT.

This chain connects TRBV21-1 to TRBJ2-1; the table's D call, TRBD1, was not checked against the DNA. TRBV21-1 is designated a pseudogene. The CDR3 loop spans 19 amino acids. The CDR3 protein is CASSKGRDRGKEMGNEQFF. The CDR3 bases are TGTGCCAGCAGCAAAGGGAGGGACAGGGGGAAGGAGATGGGCAATGAGCAGTTCTTC.

This clone was seen once. This chain uses TRBV7-2 with TRBJ1-6, with D tentatively TRBD1 (5 bases). V lost 6 bases to trimming and J lost 9 bases, with 9 bases between them. The CDR3 totals 12 residues. Germline V gene data show CDR1 as SGHTA and CDR2 as FQGNSA. Here the CDR3 DNA reads TGTGCCAGCAGGGGGGGAGGTTCACCCCTCCACTTT. This sequence encodes CASRGGGSPLHF. Combining the CDR3 with reference TRBV7-2 and TRBJ1-6 gives the whole variable domain GAGVSQSPSNKVTEKGKDVELRCDPISGHTALYWYRQSLGQGLEFLIYFQGNSAPDKSGLPSDRFSAERTGGSVSTLTIQRTQQEDSAVYLCASRGGGSPLHFGNGTRLTVT.

This chain links TRBV6-5 with TRBJ2-7, with 10 bases aligning to TRBD2. V lost 6 bases, J lost 3 bases, and 2 bases stayed unmatched. Looked up from germline, CDR1 is MNHEY and CDR2 is SVGAGI. The CDR3 covers 13 residues. The CDR3 sequence: CASRAGGVYEQYF. The CDR3 DNA sequence: TGTGCCAGCAGAGCGGGAGGGGTCTACGAGCAGTACTTC.

The chain has TRBV5-8 and TRBJ2-7, with a possible D match to TRBD1 (6 bases). The CDR3 consists of 16 residues. The ends were cut back, 3 bases at V and 3 bases at J, with 19 bases in the middle. Germline V CDR1 and CDR2: SGHTS, YDEGEE. DNA of the CDR3: TGTGCCAGCAGCTCATATACAGGGATAAAGGTCTACGAGCAGTACTTC. This encodes CASSSYTGIKVYEQYF. Combining the CDR3 with reference TRBV5-8 and TRBJ2-7 gives the whole variable domain EAGVTQSPTHLIKTRGQQATLRCSPISGHTSVYWYQQALGLGLQFLLWYDEGEERNRGNFPPRFSGRQFPNYSSELNVNALELEDSALYLCASSSYTGIKVYEQYFGPGTRLTVT.

CDR3 in amino acids: CASSLFRGRGNEQFF. In DNA, the CDR3 is TGTGCCAGCAGCTTATTTCGCGGGAGGGGAAATGAGCAGTTCTTC. The rearrangement links TRBV11-3 to TRBJ2-1; 9 bases fit TRBD2. V shed 2 bases, J shed 7 bases, and the junction held 6 bases outside the gene matches. This CDR3 is 15 amino acids long. Germline V gene lookup returns CDR1 SGHNT and CDR2 YENEEA.